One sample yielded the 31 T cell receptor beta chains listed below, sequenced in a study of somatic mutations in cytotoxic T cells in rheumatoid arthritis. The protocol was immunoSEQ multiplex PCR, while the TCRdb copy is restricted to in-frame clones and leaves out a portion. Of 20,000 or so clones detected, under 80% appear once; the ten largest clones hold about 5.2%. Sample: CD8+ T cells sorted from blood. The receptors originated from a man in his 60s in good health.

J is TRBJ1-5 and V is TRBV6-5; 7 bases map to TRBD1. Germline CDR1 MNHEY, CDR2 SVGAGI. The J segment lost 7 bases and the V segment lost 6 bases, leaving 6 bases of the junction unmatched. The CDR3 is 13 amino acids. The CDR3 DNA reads TGTGCCAGCAGCGACAGGGTCTGGCAGCCCCAGCATTTT. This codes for CASSDRVWQPQHF.

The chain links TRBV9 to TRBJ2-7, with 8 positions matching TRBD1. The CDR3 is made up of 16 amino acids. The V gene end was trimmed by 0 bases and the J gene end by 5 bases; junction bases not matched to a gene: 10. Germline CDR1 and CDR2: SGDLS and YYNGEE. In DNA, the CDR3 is TGTGCCAGCAGCGTAGATCCGACAGGGGAAATTCACGAGCAGTACTTC. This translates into CASSVDPTGEIHEQYF.

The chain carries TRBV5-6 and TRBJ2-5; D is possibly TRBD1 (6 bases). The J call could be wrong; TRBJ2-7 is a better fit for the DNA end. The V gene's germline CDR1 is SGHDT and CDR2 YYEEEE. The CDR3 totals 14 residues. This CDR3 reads CASSPAGTTYEQYF. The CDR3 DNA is TGTGCCAGCAGCCCCGCCGGGACAACCTACGAGCAGTACTTC.

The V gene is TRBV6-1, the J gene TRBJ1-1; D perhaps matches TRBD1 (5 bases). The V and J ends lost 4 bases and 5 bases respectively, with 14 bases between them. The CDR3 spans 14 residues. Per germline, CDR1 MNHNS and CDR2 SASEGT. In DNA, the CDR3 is TGTGCCAGCAGTGGCGGGCCACGGGGGACTGAAGCTTTCTTT. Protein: CASSGGPRGTEAFF.

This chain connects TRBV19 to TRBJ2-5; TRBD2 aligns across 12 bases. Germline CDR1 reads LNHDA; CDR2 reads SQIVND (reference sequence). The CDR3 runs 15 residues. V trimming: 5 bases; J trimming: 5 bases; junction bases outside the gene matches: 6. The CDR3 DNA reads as TGTGCCAGTAGTGAACTAGCGGGGGGTCTGGAGACCCAGTACTTC. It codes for CASSELAGGLETQYF.

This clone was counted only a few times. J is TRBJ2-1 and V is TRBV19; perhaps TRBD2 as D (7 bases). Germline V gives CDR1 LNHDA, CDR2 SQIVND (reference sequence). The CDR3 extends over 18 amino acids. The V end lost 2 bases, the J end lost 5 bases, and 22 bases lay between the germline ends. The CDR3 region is CASSISRREGGAHNEQFF. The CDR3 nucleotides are TGTGCCAGTAGTATATCCCGCCGCGAGGGGGGGGCCCACAATGAGCAGTTCTTC.

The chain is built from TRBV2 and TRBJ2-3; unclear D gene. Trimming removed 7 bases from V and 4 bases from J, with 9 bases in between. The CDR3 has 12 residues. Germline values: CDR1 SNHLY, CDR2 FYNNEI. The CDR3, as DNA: TGTGCCAGCACGAGCCCACCAGATACGCAGTATTTT. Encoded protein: CASTSPPDTQYF.

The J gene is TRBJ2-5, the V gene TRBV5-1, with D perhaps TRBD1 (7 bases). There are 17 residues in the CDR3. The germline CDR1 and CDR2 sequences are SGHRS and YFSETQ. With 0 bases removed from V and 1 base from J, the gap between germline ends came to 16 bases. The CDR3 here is CASSLGPDREVQETQYF. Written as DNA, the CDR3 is TGCGCCAGCAGCTTGGGACCTGACAGGGAGGTCCAAGAGACCCAGTACTTC.

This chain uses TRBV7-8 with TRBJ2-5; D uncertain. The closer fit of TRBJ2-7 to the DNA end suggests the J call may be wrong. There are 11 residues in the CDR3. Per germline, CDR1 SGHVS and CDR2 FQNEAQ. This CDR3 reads CASSPTYEQYF. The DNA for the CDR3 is TGTGCCAGCAGCCCCACCTACGAGCAGTACTTC.

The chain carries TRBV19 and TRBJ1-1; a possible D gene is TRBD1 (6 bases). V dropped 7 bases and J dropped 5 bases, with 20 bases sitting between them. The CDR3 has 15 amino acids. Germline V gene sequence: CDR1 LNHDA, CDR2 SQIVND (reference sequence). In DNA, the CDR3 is TGTGCCAGTACCCCGCTGGACAGTCGGAGTACTGAAGCTTTCTTT. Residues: CASTPLDSRSTEAFF.

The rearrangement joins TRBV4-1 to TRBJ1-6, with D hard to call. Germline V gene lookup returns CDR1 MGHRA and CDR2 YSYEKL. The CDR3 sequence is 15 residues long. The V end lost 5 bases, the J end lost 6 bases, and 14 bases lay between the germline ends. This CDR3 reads CASSDRGNANSPLHF. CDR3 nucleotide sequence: TGCGCCAGCAGCGATCGAGGGAATGCTAATTCACCCCTCCACTTT.

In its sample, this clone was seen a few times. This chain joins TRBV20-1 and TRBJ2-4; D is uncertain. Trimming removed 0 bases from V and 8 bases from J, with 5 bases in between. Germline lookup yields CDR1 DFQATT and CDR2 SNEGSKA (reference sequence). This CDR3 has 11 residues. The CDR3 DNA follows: TGCAGTGCTAGAGATGCGGACATTCAGTACTTC. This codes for CSARDADIQYF.

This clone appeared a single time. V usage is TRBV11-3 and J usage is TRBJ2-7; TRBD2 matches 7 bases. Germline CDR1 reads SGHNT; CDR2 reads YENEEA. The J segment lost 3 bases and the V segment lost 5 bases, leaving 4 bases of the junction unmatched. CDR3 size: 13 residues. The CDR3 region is CASSLAAGYEQYF. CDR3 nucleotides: TGTGCCAGCAGCCTAGCGGCGGGCTACGAGCAGTACTTC. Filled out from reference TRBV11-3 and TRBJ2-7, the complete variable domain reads EAGVVQSPRYKIIEKKQPVAFWCNPISGHNTLYWYLQNLGQGPELLIRYENEEAVDDSQLPKDRFSAERLKGVDSTLKIQPAELGDSAVYLCASSLAAGYEQYFGPGTRLTVT.

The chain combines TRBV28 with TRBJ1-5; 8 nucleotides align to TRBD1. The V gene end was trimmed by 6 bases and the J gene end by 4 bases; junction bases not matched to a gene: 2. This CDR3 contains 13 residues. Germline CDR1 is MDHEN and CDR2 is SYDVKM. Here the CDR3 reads CASRNRGNQPQHF. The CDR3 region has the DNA TGTGCCAGCAGAAACAGGGGGAATCAGCCCCAGCATTTT.

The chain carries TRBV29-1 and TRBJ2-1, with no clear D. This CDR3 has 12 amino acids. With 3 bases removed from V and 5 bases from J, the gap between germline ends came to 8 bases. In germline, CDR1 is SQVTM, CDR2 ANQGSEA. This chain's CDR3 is CSVERGDNEQFF. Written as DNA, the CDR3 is TGCAGCGTTGAGCGCGGCGACAATGAGCAGTTCTTC.

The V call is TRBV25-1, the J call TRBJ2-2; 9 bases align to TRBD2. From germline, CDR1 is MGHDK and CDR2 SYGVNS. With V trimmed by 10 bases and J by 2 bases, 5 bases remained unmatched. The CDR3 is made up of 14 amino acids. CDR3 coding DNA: TGTGCCAAAATAGCGGGGGACAACACCGGGGAGCTGTTTTTT. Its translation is CAKIAGDNTGELFF.

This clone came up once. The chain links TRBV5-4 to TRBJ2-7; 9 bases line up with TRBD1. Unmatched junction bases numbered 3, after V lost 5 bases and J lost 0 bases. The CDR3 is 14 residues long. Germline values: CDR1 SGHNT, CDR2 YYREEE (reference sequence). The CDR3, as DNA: TGTGCCAGCAGGGGGACAGGGCGCTCCTACGAGCAGTACTTC. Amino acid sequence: CASRGTGRSYEQYF.

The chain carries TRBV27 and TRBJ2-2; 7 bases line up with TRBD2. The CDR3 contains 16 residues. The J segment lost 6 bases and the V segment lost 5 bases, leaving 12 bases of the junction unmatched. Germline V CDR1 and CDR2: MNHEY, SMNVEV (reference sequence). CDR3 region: CASSPIAGYSPGELFF. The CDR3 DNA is TGTGCCAGCAGTCCGATAGCGGGCTATTCTCCCGGGGAGCTGTTTTTT.

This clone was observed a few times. The chain's CDR3 is CASSQDREAYNEQFF. Written as DNA, the CDR3 is TGTGCCAGCAGCCAAGACAGGGAGGCCTACAATGAGCAGTTCTTC. The rearrangement uses TRBV14 and TRBJ2-1; D may be TRBD2 (6 bases). The germline V gene has CDR1 SGHDN and CDR2 FVKESK. The CDR3 runs to 15 residues. V was shortened by 0 bases and J by 2 bases, with 8 bases between the two germline ends.

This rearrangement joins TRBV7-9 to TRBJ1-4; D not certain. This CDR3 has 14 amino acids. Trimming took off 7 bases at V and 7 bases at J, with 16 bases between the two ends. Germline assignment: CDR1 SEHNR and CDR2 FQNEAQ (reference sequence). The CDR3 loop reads CASTSLAPSEKLFF. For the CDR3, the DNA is TGTGCCAGCACTAGCTTAGCTCCCAGTGAAAAACTGTTTTTT.

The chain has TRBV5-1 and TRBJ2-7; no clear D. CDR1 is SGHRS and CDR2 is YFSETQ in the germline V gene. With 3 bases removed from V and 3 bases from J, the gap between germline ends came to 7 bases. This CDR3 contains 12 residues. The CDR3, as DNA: TGCGCCAGCAGCTCTTTCGTCTACGAGCAGTACTTC. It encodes CASSSFVYEQYF.

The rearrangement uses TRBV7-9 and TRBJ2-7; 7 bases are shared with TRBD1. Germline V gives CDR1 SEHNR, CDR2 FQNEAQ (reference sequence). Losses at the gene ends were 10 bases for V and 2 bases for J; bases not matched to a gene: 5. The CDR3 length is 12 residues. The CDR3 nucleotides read TGTGCCACAACAGGGGTGGCCTACGAGCAGTACTTC. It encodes CATTGVAYEQYF.

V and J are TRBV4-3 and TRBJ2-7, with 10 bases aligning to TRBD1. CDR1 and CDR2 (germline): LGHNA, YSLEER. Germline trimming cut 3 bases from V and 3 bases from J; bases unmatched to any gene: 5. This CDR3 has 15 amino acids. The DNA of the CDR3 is TGCGCCAGCAGCCAGGGGACAGGGGTCATCTACGAGCAGTACTTC. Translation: CASSQGTGVIYEQYF.

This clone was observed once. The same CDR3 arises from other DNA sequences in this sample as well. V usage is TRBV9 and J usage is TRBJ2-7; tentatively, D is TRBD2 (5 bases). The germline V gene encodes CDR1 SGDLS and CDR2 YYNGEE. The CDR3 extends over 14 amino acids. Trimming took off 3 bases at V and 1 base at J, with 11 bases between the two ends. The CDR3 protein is CASSGRQSSYEQYF. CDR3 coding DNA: TGTGCCAGCAGCGGGAGGCAGTCGTCCTACGAGCAGTACTTC.

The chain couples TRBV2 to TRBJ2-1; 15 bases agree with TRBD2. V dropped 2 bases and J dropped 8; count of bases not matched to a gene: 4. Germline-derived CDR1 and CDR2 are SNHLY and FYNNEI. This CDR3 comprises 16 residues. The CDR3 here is CASSEYGLAGGDEQFF. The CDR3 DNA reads TGTGCCAGCAGTGAATACGGACTAGCGGGGGGGGATGAGCAGTTCTTC.

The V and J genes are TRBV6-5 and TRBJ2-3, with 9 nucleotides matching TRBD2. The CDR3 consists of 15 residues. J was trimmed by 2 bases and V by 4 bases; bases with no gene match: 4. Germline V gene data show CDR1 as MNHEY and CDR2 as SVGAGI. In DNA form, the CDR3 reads TGTGCCAGCAGTTTAGGCGGGGGGGCCACAGATACGCAGTATTTT. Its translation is CASSLGGGATDTQYF.

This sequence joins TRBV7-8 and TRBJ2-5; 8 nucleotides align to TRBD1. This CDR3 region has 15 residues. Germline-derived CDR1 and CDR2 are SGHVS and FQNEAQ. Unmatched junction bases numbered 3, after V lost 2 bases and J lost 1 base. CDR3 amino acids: CASSLRTGRQETQYF. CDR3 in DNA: TGTGCCAGCAGCTTACGGACAGGGCGCCAAGAGACCCAGTACTTC.

The CDR3 is CASSWGTDETYEQYF. Written as DNA, the CDR3 is TGTGCCAGCAGCTGGGGGACAGACGAAACTTACGAGCAGTACTTC. This rearrangement joins TRBV7-9 to TRBJ2-7, with 7 bases matching TRBD1. The V gene end was trimmed by 4 bases and the J gene end by 4 bases; junction bases not matched to a gene: 10. This CDR3 region has 15 residues. The V gene's germline CDR1 is SEHNR and CDR2 FQNEAQ (reference sequence).

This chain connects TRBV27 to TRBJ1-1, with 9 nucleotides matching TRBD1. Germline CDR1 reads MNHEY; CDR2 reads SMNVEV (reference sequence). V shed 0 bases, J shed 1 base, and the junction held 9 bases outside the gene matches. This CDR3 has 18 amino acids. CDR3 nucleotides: TGTGCCAGCAGTTTATCGTATACTTACAGGGGGCCGAACACTGAAGCTTTCTTT. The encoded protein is CASSLSYTYRGPNTEAFF.

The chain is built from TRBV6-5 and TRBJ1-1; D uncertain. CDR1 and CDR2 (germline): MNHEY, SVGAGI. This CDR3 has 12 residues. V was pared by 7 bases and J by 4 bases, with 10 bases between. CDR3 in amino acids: CASNRLITEAFF. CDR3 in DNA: TGTGCCAGCAACCGACTGATCACTGAAGCTTTCTTT.

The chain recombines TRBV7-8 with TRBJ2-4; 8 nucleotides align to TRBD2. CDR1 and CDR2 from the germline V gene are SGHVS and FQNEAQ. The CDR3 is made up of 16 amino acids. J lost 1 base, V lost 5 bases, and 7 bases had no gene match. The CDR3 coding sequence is TGTGCCAGCAGCGGGGGTAGCGGGAAGGCCAAAAACATTCAGTACTTC. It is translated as CASSGGSGKAKNIQYF.